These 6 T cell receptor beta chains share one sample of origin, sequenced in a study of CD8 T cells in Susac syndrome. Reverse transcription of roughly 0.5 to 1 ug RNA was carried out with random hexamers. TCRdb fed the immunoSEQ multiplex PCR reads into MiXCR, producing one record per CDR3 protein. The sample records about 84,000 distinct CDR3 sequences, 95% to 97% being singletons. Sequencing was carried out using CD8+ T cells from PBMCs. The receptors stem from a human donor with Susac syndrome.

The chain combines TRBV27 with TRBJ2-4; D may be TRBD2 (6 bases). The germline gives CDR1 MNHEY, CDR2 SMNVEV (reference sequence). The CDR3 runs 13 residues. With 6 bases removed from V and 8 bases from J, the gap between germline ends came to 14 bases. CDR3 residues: CASSLSREDIQYF. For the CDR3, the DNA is TGTGCCAGCAGCCTCAGTAGGGAGGACATTCAGTACTTC.

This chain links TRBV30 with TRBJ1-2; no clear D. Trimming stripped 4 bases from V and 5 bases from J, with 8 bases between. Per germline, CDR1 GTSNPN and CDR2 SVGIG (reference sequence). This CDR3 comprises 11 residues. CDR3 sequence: CAWTDQYGYTF. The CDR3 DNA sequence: TGTGCCTGGACCGATCAATATGGCTACACCTTC. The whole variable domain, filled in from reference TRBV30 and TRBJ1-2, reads SQTIHQWPATLVQPVGSPLSLECTVEGTSNPNLYWYRQAAGRGLQLLFYSVGIGQISSEVPQNLSASRPQDRQFILSSKKLLLSDSGFYLCAWTDQYGYTFGSGTRLTVV.

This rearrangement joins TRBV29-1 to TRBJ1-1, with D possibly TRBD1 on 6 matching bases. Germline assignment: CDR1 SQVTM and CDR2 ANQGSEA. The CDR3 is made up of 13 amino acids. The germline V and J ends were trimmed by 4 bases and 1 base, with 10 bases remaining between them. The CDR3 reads CSVVLQGNTEAFF. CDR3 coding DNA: TGCAGCGTTGTGCTACAGGGGAACACTGAAGCTTTCTTT.

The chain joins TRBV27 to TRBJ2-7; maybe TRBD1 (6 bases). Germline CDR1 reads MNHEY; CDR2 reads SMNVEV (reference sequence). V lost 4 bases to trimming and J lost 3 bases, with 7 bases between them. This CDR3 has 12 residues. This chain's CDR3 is CASSSQGYEQYF. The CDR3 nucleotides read TGTGCCAGCAGTTCACAGGGCTACGAGCAGTACTTC.

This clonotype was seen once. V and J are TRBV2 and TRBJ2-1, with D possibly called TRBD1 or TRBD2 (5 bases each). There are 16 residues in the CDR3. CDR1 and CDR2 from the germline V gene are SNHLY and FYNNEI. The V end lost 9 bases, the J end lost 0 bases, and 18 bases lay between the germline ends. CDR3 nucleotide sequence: TGTGCCAGTACAGAGGACAAGGGGAGCTCCTACAATGAGCAGTTCTTC. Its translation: CASTEDKGSSYNEQFF.

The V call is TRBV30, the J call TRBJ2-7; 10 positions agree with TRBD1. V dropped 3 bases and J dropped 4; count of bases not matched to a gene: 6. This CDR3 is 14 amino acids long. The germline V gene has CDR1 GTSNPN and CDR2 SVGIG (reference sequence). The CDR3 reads CAWSETGGGYEQYF. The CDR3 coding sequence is TGTGCCTGGAGCGAGACAGGGGGCGGGTACGAGCAGTACTTC.